The clone carrying this TCR beta chain was found a few times. No antigen is known for it. MiXCR was run by TCRdb on the RT-PCR reads, yielding one entry per CDR3 protein. The table lists 500,000 to 550,000 distinct CDR3 sequences, 6% to 9% of them singletons. Germline assignment: CDR1 SNHLY and CDR2 FYNNEI. The V gene lost 6 bases and the J gene lost 0 bases, with 15 bases spanning the gap. There are 15 residues in the CDR3. These data are taken from a study of response to subunit inactivated influenza vaccine. General study points: The authors proposed limited new T cell recruitment per seasonal influenza vaccination.

This clonotype was obtained from a man between 45 and 75 years old who received an inactivated influenza vaccine. The chain is built from TRBV2 and TRBJ2-7; the D call may be TRBD1 or TRBD2 (5 bases each). This material consisted of PBMCs from blood, taken around 25 months after vaccination. In nucleotides, the CDR3 is TGTGCCAGCAGCTACGGGGCAGGCAGCTCCTACGAGCAGTACTTC. Protein: CASSYGAGSSYEQYF.